The source of this T cell receptor (beta chain) is a study of shared clonotypes between healthy human individuals. Running of the assay took place at deep level. Repertoires were generated with immunoSEQ multiplex PCR, while TCRdb's copy carries only in-frame clones and drops some. The sample yields 300,000 to 400,000 clones, around nine tenths seen once. CD8 memory was a combination of CD45RO+ cells and CCR7-negative CD45RA+ TemRA cells. This CDR3 comprises 18 residues. The V gene end was trimmed by 6 bases and the J gene end by 1 base; junction bases not matched to a gene: 13. Germline V gene sequence: CDR1 LNHDA, CDR2 SQIVND (reference sequence).

The TCR originated in a man between 18 and 29 years old in good health. Sequenced material: memory CD8+ T cells sorted from blood. Regarding subset: CD45RO+ cells pooled with CCR7-negative TemRA cells. The V and J genes are TRBV19 and TRBJ1-1, with 11 bases identical to TRBD1. CDR3 bases: TGTGCCAGTAGATCAACCAGCACGGACAGGGGGCCGAACACTGAAGCTTTCTTT. Translation: CASRSTSTDRGPNTEAFF. The full variable domain, in which reference TRBV19 and TRBJ1-1 provide the parts outside the CDR3, is DGGITQSPKYLFRKEGQNVTLSCEQNLNHDAMYWYRQDPGQGLRLIYYSQIVNDFQKGDIAEGYSVSREKKESFPLTVTSAQKNPTAFYLCASRSTSTDRGPNTEAFFGQGTRLTVV.